The entry below gives a single T cell receptor beta chain sequence along with its context. The sample belongs to a study of blood T cell repertoires in COVID-19. Study-level information: Some COVID-19 samples were acute and others convalescent; all came from the United States, Italy and Spain. The cDNA or gDNA used as material had been derived from T cells, B-cell-depleted T cells, or PBMCs.

Germline V lookup: CDR1 ENHRY, CDR2 SYGVKD. This CDR3 is built from 15 residues. V gave up 3 bases and J gave up 0 bases, with 12 bases separating them. In the original analysis: Using reference gene primer amplification, nucleated cell counts were estimated. Repertoires were generated with immunoSEQ multiplex PCR, while TCRdb's copy carries only in-frame clones and drops some. That table is the source of V, J and clone size, and D and trimming were worked out from the DNA. Of approximately 67,000 clones detected, around 90% appear once; the ten largest clones hold about 6.8%. The sample comprised peripheral blood. The chain employs TRBV10-3 and TRBJ2-7; TRBD2 might be the D (5 bases). The source of this sequence is a human donor in a cohort sampled during active COVID-19. The CDR3 nucleotides are TGTGCCATCAGTGATGAGGGTCGTCTCTCCTACGAGCAGTACTTC. Its protein product is CAISDEGRLSYEQYF.